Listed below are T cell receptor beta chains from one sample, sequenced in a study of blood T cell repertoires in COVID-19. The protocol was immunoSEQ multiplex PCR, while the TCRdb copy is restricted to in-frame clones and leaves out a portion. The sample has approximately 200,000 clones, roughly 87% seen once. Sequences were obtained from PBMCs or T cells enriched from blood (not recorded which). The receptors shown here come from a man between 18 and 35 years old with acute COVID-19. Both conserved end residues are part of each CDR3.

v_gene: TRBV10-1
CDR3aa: CATPTVGTPPNTGELFF

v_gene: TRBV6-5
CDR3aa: CASIQGGAENTEAFF

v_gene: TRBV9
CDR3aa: CASSVGASGYRKTQYF

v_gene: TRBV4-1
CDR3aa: CASSPGQGTQPQHF

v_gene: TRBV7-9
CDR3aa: CASSQGQGARETQYF

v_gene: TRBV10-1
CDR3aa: CASSESTSGTETQYF

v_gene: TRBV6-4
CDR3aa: CASSDPGPKEGGLSYEQYF

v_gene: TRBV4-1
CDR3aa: CASSPQGSGGNGYTF

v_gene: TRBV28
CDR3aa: CASTAESYEQYF

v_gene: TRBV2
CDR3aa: CASSDKLGLAGGPTGELFF

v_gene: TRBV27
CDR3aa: CASSLSPAGGPTGELFF

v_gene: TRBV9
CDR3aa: CASSVSGGVYNEQFF

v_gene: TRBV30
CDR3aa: CAWIREANGNIQYF

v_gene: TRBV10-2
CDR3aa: CASRVTSGSTGELFF

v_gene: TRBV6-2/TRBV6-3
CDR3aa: CASSRTSGDHWETDTQYF

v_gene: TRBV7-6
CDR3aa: CASSHRPGGGTEAFF

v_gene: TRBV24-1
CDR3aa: CATSDFSGTSGSDEQFF

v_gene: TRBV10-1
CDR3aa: CASLLMPRTGCKPQHF

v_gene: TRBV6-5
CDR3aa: CASSWTSSSYEQYF